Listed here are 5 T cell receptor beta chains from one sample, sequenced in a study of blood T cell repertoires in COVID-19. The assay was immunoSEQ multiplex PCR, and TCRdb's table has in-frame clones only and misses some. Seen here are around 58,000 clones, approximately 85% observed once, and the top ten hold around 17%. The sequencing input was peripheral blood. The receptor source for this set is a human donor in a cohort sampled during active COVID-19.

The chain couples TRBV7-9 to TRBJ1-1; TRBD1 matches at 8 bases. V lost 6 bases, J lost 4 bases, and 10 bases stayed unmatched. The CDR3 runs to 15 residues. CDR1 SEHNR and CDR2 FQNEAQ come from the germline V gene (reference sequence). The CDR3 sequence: CASSSAGTGGTEAFF. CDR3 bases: TGTGCCAGCAGTTCCGCCGGGACAGGAGGCACTGAAGCTTTCTTT.

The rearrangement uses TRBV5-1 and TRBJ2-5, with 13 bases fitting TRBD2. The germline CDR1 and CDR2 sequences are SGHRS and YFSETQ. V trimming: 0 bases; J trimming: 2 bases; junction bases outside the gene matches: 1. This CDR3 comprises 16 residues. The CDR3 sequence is CASSLEGLAGQETQYF. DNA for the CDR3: TGCGCCAGCAGCTTGGAGGGACTAGCGGGGCAAGAGACCCAGTACTTC.

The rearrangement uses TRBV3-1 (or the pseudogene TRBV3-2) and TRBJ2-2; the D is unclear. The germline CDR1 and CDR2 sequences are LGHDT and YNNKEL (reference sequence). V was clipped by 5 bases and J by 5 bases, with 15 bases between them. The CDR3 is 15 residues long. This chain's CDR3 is CASSTRAAATGELFF. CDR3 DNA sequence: TGTGCCAGCAGCACTCGCGCGGCGGCGACCGGGGAGCTGTTTTTT.

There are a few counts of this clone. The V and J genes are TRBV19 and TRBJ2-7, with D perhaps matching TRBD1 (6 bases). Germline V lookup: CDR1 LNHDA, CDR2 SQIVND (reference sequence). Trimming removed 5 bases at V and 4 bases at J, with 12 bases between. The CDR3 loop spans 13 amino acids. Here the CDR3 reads CASSPRQDYEQYF. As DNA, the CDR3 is TGTGCCAGTAGTCCCCGACAGGATTACGAGCAGTACTTC.

The CDR3 DNA sequence: TGTGCCAGCAGCTTAGACTCCCGGGACACCGGGGAGCTGTTTTTT. This codes for CASSLDSRDTGELFF. The genes are TRBV11-2 and TRBJ2-2; D gene ambiguous. Germline assignment: CDR1 SGHAT and CDR2 FQNNGV. The V end was cut by 0 bases, the J end by 3 bases, with 8 bases between. The CDR3 consists of 15 residues.